What follows describes a single TCR beta chain. What it binds is not known. The data were produced by immunoSEQ multiplex PCR, yet TCRdb's version contains in-frame clones alone and is incomplete. The data show tens of thousands of clones, over 80% seen once. The time point was: week 35, safety follow-up. What each vaccine dose contained was 300 ug of mutant IDH1 20-mer peptide, accompanied by topical imiquimod. Patients came in for eight vaccinations, in weeks 1, 3, 5, 7, 11, 15, 19 and 23. J was trimmed by 3 bases and V by 0 bases; bases with no gene match: 3. The CDR3 runs to 15 residues. Looked up from germline, CDR1 is LGHNA and CDR2 is YNFKEQ. The data were taken from a study of a mutant IDH1 vaccine in newly diagnosed glioma. Findings and limits, study-wide: Immune responses induced by vaccination arose in approximately 93% of the patients.

The J gene is TRBJ2-7, the V gene TRBV4-2; 9 nucleotides match TRBD1. The sequenced sample was PBMCs, obtained from a glioma patient whose treatment included an IDH1 peptide vaccine. This sequence was found in a man aged 45-60 years with glioma. The CDR3 DNA follows: TGTGCCAGCAGCCAAGATCGGGGACAGGGCTACGAGCAGTACTTC. It codes for CASSQDRGQGYEQYF.